The 5 T cell receptor beta chains below come from one sample, sequenced in a study of T cells after yellow fever vaccination. From the 5' RACE reads, TCRdb called clonotypes with MiXCR, one entry per CDR3 protein. The sample lists a few hundred thousand distinct CDR3 sequences, about 5.2% seen once, with roughly 3% in the top ten. The material was CD4+ T cells sorted from PBMCs, obtained on the day of the yellow fever booster vaccination. Source of these receptors: a young man who received the YFV17D yellow fever vaccine.

This clonotype was counted a few times. The V and J genes are TRBV4-1 and TRBJ1-4; perhaps TRBD1 as D (6 bases). The V gene's germline CDR1 is MGHRA and CDR2 YSYEKL. Trimming took 1 base from V and 14 from J, leaving 23 bases between them. This CDR3 has 16 amino acids. This chain's CDR3 is CASSQVGAALMKRLFF. The DNA of the CDR3 is TGCGCCAGCAGCCAAGTGGGGGCGGCCCTAATGAAAAGGCTGTTTTTT.

V and J are TRBV4-3 and TRBJ1-4; D is undetermined. V lost 1 base and J 8 bases, leaving 11 bases between the germline ends. The CDR3 has 14 amino acids. Germline assignment: CDR1 LGHNA and CDR2 YSLEER. The CDR3 loop is CASSQVNIGEKLFF. CDR3 sequence (DNA): TGCGCCAGCAGCCAAGTAAATATCGGGGAAAAACTGTTTTTT.

The chain employs TRBV12-3 or TRBV12-4 and TRBJ2-3, with 8 bases fitting TRBD1. V dropped 1 base and J dropped 3; count of bases not matched to a gene: 3. The CDR3 is made up of 15 amino acids. The CDR3 DNA follows: TGTGCCAGCAGTTTAGAACAGGGGGTGACAGATACGCAGTATTTT. Translation: CASSLEQGVTDTQYF.

The chain recombines TRBV5-4 with TRBJ2-1, with 7 bases matching TRBD2. The CDR3 has 14 residues. Trimming took 8 bases from V and 3 from J; bases not matched to a gene: 8. Looked up from germline, CDR1 is SGHNT and CDR2 is YYREEE (reference sequence). CDR3 amino acids: CASRDSGYYNEQFF. The CDR3 DNA follows: TGTGCCAGTAGGGATAGCGGGTACTACAATGAGCAGTTCTTC.

This clonotype was observed a handful of times. This chain joins TRBV18 and TRBJ2-3; no firm D call. CDR1 and CDR2 from the germline V gene are KGHSH and LQKENI. The V end was cut by 1 base, the J end by 3 bases, with 5 bases between. This CDR3 contains 13 residues. CDR3 nucleotide sequence: TGTGCCAGCTCACCACTAGAAACAGATACGCAGTATTTT. Its protein product is CASSPLETDTQYF.